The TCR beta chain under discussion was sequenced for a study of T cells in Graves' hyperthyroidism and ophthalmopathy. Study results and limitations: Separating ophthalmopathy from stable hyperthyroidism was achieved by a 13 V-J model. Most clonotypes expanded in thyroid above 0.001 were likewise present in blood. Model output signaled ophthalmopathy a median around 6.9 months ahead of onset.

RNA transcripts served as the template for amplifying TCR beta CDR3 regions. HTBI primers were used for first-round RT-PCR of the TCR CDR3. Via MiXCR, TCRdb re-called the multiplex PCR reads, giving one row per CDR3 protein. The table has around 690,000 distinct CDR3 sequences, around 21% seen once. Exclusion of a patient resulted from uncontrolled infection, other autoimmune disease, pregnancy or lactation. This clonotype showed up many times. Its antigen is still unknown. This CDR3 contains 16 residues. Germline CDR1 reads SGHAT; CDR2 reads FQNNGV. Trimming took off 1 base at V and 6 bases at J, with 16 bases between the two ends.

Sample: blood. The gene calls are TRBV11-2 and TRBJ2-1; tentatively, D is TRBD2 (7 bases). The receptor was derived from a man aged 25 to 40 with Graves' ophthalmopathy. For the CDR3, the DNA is TGTGCCAGCAGCTTAGGGTGGACGGGGGGCTTCAATGAGCAGTTCTTC. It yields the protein CASSLGWTGGFNEQFF.